These T cell receptor beta chains were read from a single sample in a study of OX40 agonist ivuxolimab in advanced cancers. Measured with immunoSEQ multiplex PCR; TCRdb has only the in-frame clones, and not every one. The sample contains 80,000 to 100,000 clones, about 90% of which appear only once. The specimen was CD4+ or CD8+ T cells sorted from blood, collected in a trial of the OX40 agonist ivuxolimab. The source of these receptors is an adult with an advanced solid tumor such as melanoma, head and neck, liver or kidney cancer. Each CDR3 is given with its conserved first and last residue. D genes are given only for firm matches. Expanded clones are given a class, and other clones once, few, many or no size at all.

DNA: TGTGCCAGCAGTTTACCCGTCGGCCAGGGGGATTCAAGGGTTTTT
CDR3: CASSLPVGQGDSRVF
V: TRBV28
size: -
J: TRBJ1-4
D: TRBD1

DNA: TGTGCCAGCAGCCGACTAGCGGGGGGGCGGCAGTTCTTC
CDR3: CASSRLAGGRQFF
V: TRBV14
size: -
J: TRBJ2-1
D: TRBD2

DNA: TGTGCCAGCTCACCCCCCCTCACTAGCGGACTCAGGAATACGCAGTATTTT
CDR3: CASSPPLTSGLRNTQYF
V: TRBV18
size: -
J: TRBJ2-3
D: TRBD2

DNA: TGTGCCAGTAGTATAATCCGGGGGGGTAACAATGAGCAGTTCTTC
CDR3: CASSIIRGGNNEQFF
V: TRBV19
size: -
J: TRBJ2-1
D: TRBD2

DNA: TGTGCCAGCAGCCGAACCAATCCCGGGACATCGAGCAATCAGCCCCAGCATTTT
CDR3: CASSRTNPGTSSNQPQHF
V: TRBV28
size: -
J: TRBJ1-5
D: -

DNA: TGTGCCAGCAGCCCTCGACAGGGGTCTAATGAAAAACTGTTTTTT
CDR3: CASSPRQGSNEKLFF
V: TRBV9
size: -
J: TRBJ1-4
D: TRBD1

DNA: TGTGCCACCCTCCGGGGGGGTTCGAGCAATCAGCCCCAGCATTTT
CDR3: CATLRGGSSNQPQHF
V: TRBV28
size: -
J: TRBJ1-5
D: -

DNA: TGCGCCAGCAGCTTGGGGGCTAGCGGGGTCTCCTACAATGAGCAGTTCTTC
CDR3: CASSLGASGVSYNEQFF
V: TRBV5-1
size: -
J: TRBJ2-1
D: TRBD2

DNA: TGTGCCAGCAGCTTAGGGGGGGCCAGGGGGCCCAACGAGCAGTACTTC
CDR3: CASSLGGARGPNEQYF
V: TRBV7-2
size: -
J: TRBJ2-7
D: TRBD1

DNA: TGCGCCAGCAGCCTTTCTATATCCAACAGAGGCGGCTACACCTTC
CDR3: CASSLSISNRGGYTF
V: TRBV4-1
size: -
J: TRBJ1-2
D: -

DNA: TGTGCCAGCAGTGCTGGGGCCCTATCAACTAATGAAAAACTGTTTTTT
CDR3: CASSAGALSTNEKLFF
V: TRBV6-1
size: -
J: TRBJ1-4
D: -

DNA: TGTGCCAGCAGCACCTCCCCAGGGGGGCGGGGGGCCCGAGCCACAGATACGCAGTATTTT
CDR3: CASSTSPGGRGARATDTQYF
V: TRBV9
size: -
J: TRBJ2-3
D: -

DNA: TGTGCCAGCAGCTTTGACCGCGGGGGTAGGTACTTC
CDR3: CASSFDRGGRYF
V: TRBV11-2
size: -
J: TRBJ2-7
D: TRBD2

DNA: TGTGCCAGCAGCTTAACGGACAGCCCCCATCACTTC
CDR3: CASSLTDSPHHF
V: TRBV7-9
size: -
J: TRBJ2-7
D: -

DNA: TGTGCCAGCAGAACCTCGCGGGAGACCCAGTACTTC
CDR3: CASRTSRETQYF
V: TRBV6-6
size: -
J: TRBJ2-5
D: -

DNA: TGTGCCAGCAGTGAAGGGAGGCCCGGGGAGCTGTTTTTT
CDR3: CASSEGRPGELFF
V: TRBV6-1
size: few
J: TRBJ2-2
D: -

DNA: TGTGCCAGCAGCTCCGTCCGAGCGGGGGCCAACGTCCTGACTTTC
CDR3: CASSSVRAGANVLTF
V: TRBV7-2
size: -
J: TRBJ2-6
D: -